This T cell receptor beta chain was obtained from a study of T-cell reconstitution after alpha-beta-depleted transplantation in children. Overall study findings and caveats: Approximately two months post-transplant, alpha-beta T cells reportedly originated from several hundred expanded graft clones. Surviving recipient T cells and thymic progenitors produced the high day-60 TCRbeta diversity seen in some patients. Diversity and T-cell counts at one year after transplant derived mostly from new T cells.

This clonotype was detected many times. The antigen remains unidentified. CDR1 and CDR2 (germline): MNHEY, SVGAGI. V dropped 8 bases and J dropped 2 bases, with 16 bases sitting between them. The CDR3 runs to 15 residues. Researchers prepared the TCRbeta library using unique molecular identifiers, the study reports. Via MiXCR, TCRdb re-called the PCR reads, giving one row per CDR3 protein. This table has about 290,000 distinct CDR3 sequences, around a tenth appearing once. This chain joins TRBV6-5 and TRBJ2-1; maybe TRBD2 (5 bases). The receptor comes from a boy younger than two with acute myeloid leukemia, due to receive a stem cell transplant. Here the sequenced sample was PBMCs, taken before TCRalphabeta/CD19-depleted stem cell transplant. CDR3 loop: CASAPRGPTYNEQFF. CDR3 sequence (DNA): TGTGCCAGCGCCCCCCGCGGGCCGACCTACAATGAGCAGTTCTTC.